The 27 T cell receptor beta chains below all came from one sample that was sequenced in a study of cytomegalovirus exposure and HLA in healthy donors. Primers included in the PCR were 60 Vbeta and 13 Jbeta primers. Produced via immunoSEQ multiplex PCR; TCRdb's table is partial and in-frame only. Here the sample spans around 200,000 clones, under 85% being singletons. Sequenced sample: PBMCs. All receptors come from a man in his fifties in good health and CMV-seronegative.

This clone was seen a few times. The chain combines TRBV12-5 with TRBJ2-1; D is possibly TRBD2 (6 bases). Germline V lookup: CDR1 LGHNT, CDR2 FRNRAP. V lost 6 bases and J lost 6, with 21 bases in between. This CDR3 has 16 residues. CDR3 bases: TGTGCTAGTGGCCTGAGCCGACTAGGCCTCGCCAATGAGCAGTTCTTC. Its protein product is CASGLSRLGLANEQFF.

The chain joins TRBV9 to TRBJ2-6; D might be TRBD1 (6 bases). Trimming stripped 6 bases from V and 0 bases from J, with 13 bases between. Looked up from germline, CDR1 is SGDLS and CDR2 is YYNGEE. This CDR3 is built from 16 residues. CDR3: CASNNRAVSGANVLTF. The DNA of the CDR3 is TGTGCCAGCAATAACAGGGCCGTCTCTGGGGCCAACGTCCTGACTTTC.

The rearrangement links TRBV2 to TRBJ1-6, with TRBD1 as a possible D gene (6 bases). CDR1 and CDR2 (germline): SNHLY, FYNNEI. With 5 bases removed from V and 0 bases from J, the gap between germline ends came to 8 bases. The CDR3 consists of 15 residues. CDR3 sequence reads: CASSTGTSYNSPLHF. For the CDR3, the DNA is TGTGCCAGCAGTACAGGGACCTCCTATAATTCACCCCTCCACTTT.

The chain couples TRBV9 to TRBJ2-2; D might be TRBD2 (5 bases). This CDR3 contains 15 residues. Per germline, CDR1 SGDLS and CDR2 YYNGEE. The V and J ends lost 2 bases and 0 bases respectively, with 8 bases between them. The CDR3 reads CASSVTGTNTGELFF. The CDR3 region has the DNA TGTGCCAGCAGCGTTACCGGGACGAACACCGGGGAGCTGTTTTTT.

The V call is TRBV6-6, the J call TRBJ2-2; perhaps TRBD1 as D (5 bases). This CDR3 has 15 amino acids. V was cut by 2 bases and J by 2 bases, with 9 bases left in between. Germline values: CDR1 MNHNY, CDR2 SVGAGI (reference sequence). The CDR3 region has the DNA TGTGCCAGCAGTTACGGCAGGACAAACACCGGGGAGCTGTTTTTT. It yields the protein CASSYGRTNTGELFF.

This clone has only one observation. The chain uses TRBV4-1 and TRBJ2-1; 10 bases are shared with TRBD2. This CDR3 has 20 residues. V lost 4 bases to trimming and J lost 5 bases; unmatched junction nucleotides: 20. The germline V gene has CDR1 MGHRA and CDR2 YSYEKL. For the CDR3, the DNA is TGCGCCAGCAGCCCACTTCCGTCGGCTAGCGGGAGATCCCCCCACAATGAGCAGTTCTTC. Its protein is CASSPLPSASGRSPHNEQFF.

V is TRBV27 and J is TRBJ2-7; weak D call: TRBD1 (6 bases). Germline V gene sequence: CDR1 MNHEY, CDR2 SMNVEV (reference sequence). The germline V and J ends were trimmed by 3 bases and 5 bases, with 11 bases remaining between them. This CDR3 is built from 13 residues. The CDR3 sequence: CASSFYGQNEQYF. As DNA, the CDR3 is TGTGCCAGCAGTTTCTACGGACAGAACGAGCAGTACTTC.

The sample holds a few counts of this clone. The V gene is TRBV5-1, the J gene TRBJ1-1; 7 bases line up with TRBD1. The CDR3 consists of 13 residues. Germline CDR1 SGHRS, CDR2 YFSETQ. With 5 bases clipped from V and 4 bases from J, the junction kept 5 bases outside the gene matches. The chain's CDR3 is CASRFQGGTEAFF. For the CDR3, the DNA is TGCGCCAGCAGATTTCAGGGGGGCACTGAAGCTTTCTTT.

CDR3 residues: CASSSLGQAGGEKLFF. The CDR3 nucleotides read TGTGCCAGCAGTTCCCTTGGACAGGCGGGAGGGGAAAAACTGTTTTTT. The chain couples TRBV28 to TRBJ1-4; 7 bases are shared with TRBD1. The trim removed 4 bases at V and 8 bases at J, leaving 13 bases unmatched. The CDR3 is made up of 16 amino acids. CDR1 and CDR2 from the germline V gene are MDHEN and SYDVKM.

The rearrangement links TRBV4-3 to TRBJ2-1; 13 bases are a match to TRBD2. The CDR3 length is 15 residues. Per the germline V gene, CDR1 is LGHNA and CDR2 is YSLEER. Unmatched junction bases numbered 5, after V lost 3 bases and J lost 9 bases. CDR3 DNA: TGCGCCAGCAGCCATACTAGCGGGAGGGCCGGTGAGCAGTTCTTC. This gives the protein CASSHTSGRAGEQFF.

The CDR3 region is CATSRQTGADYGYTF. CDR3 nucleotides: TGTGCCACCAGCAGACAAACAGGGGCTGACTATGGCTACACCTTC. The rearrangement joins TRBV15 to TRBJ1-2; TRBD1 agrees at 7 bases. From germline, CDR1 is LNHNV and CDR2 YYDKDF (reference sequence). The J segment lost 3 bases and the V segment lost 2 bases, leaving 6 bases of the junction unmatched. CDR3 length: 15 residues.

The chain employs TRBV7-2 and TRBJ2-5; 9 nucleotides align to TRBD2. The CDR3 loop spans 17 amino acids. CDR1 and CDR2 (germline): SGHTA, FQGNSA. V lost 0 bases and J lost 2; bases outside the gene matches: 7. CDR3 region: CASSLAPAGGPQETQYF. The CDR3 region has the DNA TGTGCCAGCAGCTTAGCGCCAGCGGGGGGCCCTCAAGAGACCCAGTACTTC.

In its sample, this clone was seen a few times. The chain is built from TRBV6-5 and TRBJ2-7, with 9 bases fitting TRBD1. Germline CDR1 reads MNHEY; CDR2 reads SVGAGI. The CDR3 loop spans 15 amino acids. The trim removed 6 bases at V and 3 bases at J, leaving 9 bases unmatched. CDR3 residues: CASRQDRGNFYEQYF. CDR3 sequence (DNA): TGTGCCAGCAGACAAGACAGGGGGAACTTCTACGAGCAGTACTTC.

The V call is TRBV6-6, the J call TRBJ2-3, with D perhaps matching TRBD2 (5 bases). CDR3 size: 15 residues. V lost 6 bases and J lost 1, with 14 bases in between. From germline, CDR1 is MNHNY and CDR2 SVGAGI (reference sequence). The CDR3 protein is CASSAQRAGTDTQYF. CDR3 coding DNA: TGTGCCAGCAGCGCCCAGAGGGCCGGCACAGATACGCAGTATTTT.

There are a few counts of this clone. The same CDR3 can be traced to other DNA sequences in this sample. The chain combines TRBV18 with TRBJ1-1, with D uncertain. The CDR3 consists of 13 residues. V was clipped by 3 bases and J by 1 base, with 6 bases between them. The V gene's germline CDR1 is KGHSH and CDR2 LQKENI. The CDR3 nucleotides are TGTGCCAGCTCACCGGCAGGGAACACTGAAGCTTTCTTT. Its protein is CASSPAGNTEAFF.

This clone showed up just once. The chain employs TRBV5-1 and TRBJ1-1; D may be TRBD1 (5 bases). The CDR3 is 14 amino acids. Germline CDR1 reads SGHRS; CDR2 reads YFSETQ. V dropped 3 bases and J dropped 2 bases, with 11 bases sitting between them. This chain's CDR3 is CASSSLQENTEAFF. In DNA form, the CDR3 reads TGCGCCAGCAGCTCCCTACAGGAAAACACTGAAGCTTTCTTT.

The chain has TRBV2 and TRBJ1-5; the D gene is possibly TRBD1 (5 bases). The CDR3 extends over 14 amino acids. V was clipped by 10 bases and J by 0 bases, with 13 bases between them. Germline V gene data show CDR1 as SNHLY and CDR2 as FYNNEI. The CDR3 sequence is CATADSHSNQPQHF. The CDR3 coding sequence is TGTGCCACGGCAGACAGCCATAGCAATCAGCCCCAGCATTTT.

This sequence joins TRBV6-6 and TRBJ1-5; 9 nucleotides line up with TRBD1. From germline, CDR1 is MNHNY and CDR2 SVGAGI (reference sequence). This CDR3 spans 15 amino acids. V shed 5 bases, J shed 4 bases, and the junction held 6 bases outside the gene matches. The CDR3 loop is CASSERQGGNQPQHF. The CDR3 coding sequence is TGTGCCAGCAGTGAGCGACAGGGGGGTAATCAGCCCCAGCATTTT.

The rearrangement links TRBV6-7 to TRBJ2-2; D may be TRBD2 (5 bases). TRBV6-7 is an ORF, with its function uncertain. V was pared by 2 bases and J by 6 bases, with 16 bases between. The CDR3 runs to 16 residues. The CDR3 protein is CASSYERGSYAGELFF. The CDR3 DNA follows: TGTGCCAGCAGTTACGAAAGAGGGTCGTACGCCGGGGAGCTGTTTTTT.

This clone appeared once. The CDR3, as DNA: TGTGCCAGCAGCTCCGACAGGGGCACGAAAGAGACCCAGTACTTC. Its protein is CASSSDRGTKETQYF. The rearrangement joins TRBV7-2 to TRBJ2-5; 8 nucleotides line up with TRBD1. Germline V gene data show CDR1 as SGHTA and CDR2 as FQGNSA. This CDR3 is built from 15 residues. V dropped 4 bases and J dropped 3; count of bases not matched to a gene: 7.

The chain is built from TRBV19 and TRBJ1-4; perhaps TRBD1 as D (6 bases). The CDR3 spans 17 residues. V lost 8 bases to trimming and J lost 0 bases, with 19 bases between them. Germline CDR1 reads LNHDA; CDR2 reads SQIVND (reference sequence). CDR3 bases: TGTGCCAGTCGCGCCCCGAACAGGGAACCAACTAATGAAAAACTGTTTTTT. Encoded protein: CASRAPNREPTNEKLFF.

The V call is TRBV7-2, the J call TRBJ2-1; D perhaps matches TRBD1 (5 bases). V lost 7 bases and J lost 4, with 8 bases in between. The CDR3 runs 12 residues. The germline gives CDR1 SGHTA, CDR2 FQGNSA. DNA of the CDR3: TGTGCCAGCACACAGGTTTACAATGAGCAGTTCTTC. Its protein is CASTQVYNEQFF.

This chain joins TRBV5-1 and TRBJ2-5, with D tentatively TRBD2 (5 bases). Germline CDR1 and CDR2: SGHRS and YFSETQ. The CDR3 extends over 15 amino acids. V shed 5 bases and J shed 5 bases, with 19 bases lying between them. The CDR3 coding sequence is TGCGCCAGCAGAGAGCGGCCAGGCTTAGTTGAGACCCAGTACTTC. Encoded protein: CASRERPGLVETQYF. Variable domain in full (rest from reference TRBV5-1 and TRBJ2-5): KAGVTQTPRYLIKTRGQQVTLSCSPISGHRSVSWYQQTPGQGLQFLFEYFSETQRNKGNFPGRFSGRQFSNSRSEMNVSTLELGDSALYLCASRERPGLVETQYFGPGTRLLVL.

J is TRBJ1-4 and V is TRBV2, with D perhaps matching TRBD1 (5 bases). The V end lost 6 bases, the J end lost 5 bases, and 13 bases lay between the germline ends. Germline V gene lookup returns CDR1 SNHLY and CDR2 FYNNEI. This CDR3 spans 14 amino acids. The CDR3 nucleotides read TGTGCCAGCAGCCTTAGGACACGGAATGAAAAACTGTTTTTT. This encodes CASSLRTRNEKLFF.

This chain links TRBV7-2 with TRBJ2-7, with 13 positions matching TRBD2. The CDR3 covers 17 residues. Trimming at V came to 1 base and at J to 6 bases, leaving 9 bases not matched to a gene. The germline V gene encodes CDR1 SGHTA and CDR2 FQGNSA. The CDR3 region has the DNA TGTGCCAGCAGCTTAGAAGGACTAGCGGGAGAGACAGGCGAGCAGTACTTC. This sequence encodes CASSLEGLAGETGEQYF. Together with reference TRBV7-2 and TRBJ2-7, the CDR3 gives the full variable domain: GAGVSQSPSNKVTEKGKDVELRCDPISGHTALYWYRQSLGQGLEFLIYFQGNSAPDKSGLPSDRFSAERTGGSVSTLTIQRTQQEDSAVYLCASSLEGLAGETGEQYFGPGTRLTVT.

This clone was observed a few times. The chain links TRBV11-2 to TRBJ1-2, with 9 positions matching TRBD1. Unmatched junction bases numbered 5, after V lost 1 base and J lost 2 bases. The germline V gene encodes CDR1 SGHAT and CDR2 FQNNGV. The CDR3 is made up of 16 amino acids. The CDR3 reads CASSLGVGTGNYGYTF. The CDR3 DNA reads as TGTGCCAGCAGCTTAGGAGTTGGGACAGGGAACTATGGCTACACCTTC.

The CDR3 DNA reads TGTGCCAGCAGTCGACCGGGACAGGGCTACGAGCAGTACTTC. Residues: CASSRPGQGYEQYF. The V gene is TRBV6-5, the J gene TRBJ2-7, with TRBD1 matching over 9 bases. The J segment lost 3 bases and the V segment lost 5 bases, leaving 5 bases of the junction unmatched. Germline V gene data show CDR1 as MNHEY and CDR2 as SVGAGI. The CDR3 consists of 14 residues.